The 15 T cell receptor beta chains reported below all come from one sample, sequenced in a study of shared clonotypes between healthy human individuals. Data came from immunoSEQ multiplex PCR; TCRdb stores just in-frame clones and leaves some out. This table holds about 470,000 clones, 70% to 80% found once. The specimen sequenced was PBMCs. These TCRs come from a middle-aged woman in good health. Some clones in this sample may be carry-over from other donors' samples.

The rearrangement uses TRBV27 and TRBJ1-1; D not certain. This CDR3 contains 11 residues. Trimming left V 9 bases short and J 6 bases short, with 11 bases between. CDR1 and CDR2 (germline): MNHEY, SMNVEV (reference sequence). The CDR3 DNA follows: TGTGCCAGTATAAAGGGCGCTGAAGCTTTCTTT. It encodes CASIKGAEAFF.

V is TRBV14 and J is TRBJ2-7; 10 nucleotides line up with TRBD2. The CDR3 contains 17 residues. CDR1 and CDR2 (germline): SGHDN, FVKESK. The V segment lost 4 bases and the J segment 3 bases; nucleotides outside the gene matches: 12. The CDR3 region is CASSPPRRTSGLYEQYF. CDR3 in DNA: TGTGCCAGCAGCCCCCCGAGGAGGACTAGCGGACTCTACGAGCAGTACTTC. Supplemented by reference TRBV14 and TRBJ2-7, the full variable domain reads EAGVTQFPSHSVIEKGQTVTLRCDPISGHDNLYWYRRVMGKEIKFLLHFVKESKQDESGMPNNRFLAERTGGTYSTLKVQPAELEDSGVYFCASSPPRRTSGLYEQYFGPGTRLTVT.

Turning to this clone: A far larger clone is just one base off, so this is likely a read error. The rearrangement joins TRBV2 to TRBJ1-3; D call uncertain. The germline V and J ends were trimmed by 8 bases and 0 bases, with 14 bases remaining between them. The germline V gene encodes CDR1 SNHLY and CDR2 FYNNEI. CDR3 length equals 15 residues. The CDR3: CASSSRSSSGNTIYF. CDR3 DNA: TGTGCCAGCTCGTCCAGGTCCTCCTCTGGAAACACCATATATTTT.

The rearrangement links TRBV11-2 to TRBJ2-7; D possibly corresponds to TRBD2 (6 bases). V was trimmed by 8 bases and J by 7 bases, leaving 15 bases between them. This CDR3 contains 12 residues. The germline V gene has CDR1 SGHAT and CDR2 FQNNGV. This CDR3 is CASSGLTSEQYF. Written as DNA, the CDR3 is TGTGCCAGCTCGGGACTCACCTCGGAGCAGTACTTC.

The chain carries TRBV5-1 and TRBJ2-5; TRBD2 matches 14 bases. Germline V gene lookup returns CDR1 SGHRS and CDR2 YFSETQ. The ends lost 3 bases at V and 0 bases at J; junction bases unmatched: 7. The CDR3 contains 18 residues. CDR3 coding DNA: TGCGCCAGCAGCTGGAGGACTAGCGGGAGGACGCACCAAGAGACCCAGTACTTC. It translates to CASSWRTSGRTHQETQYF. Combining the CDR3 with reference TRBV5-1 and TRBJ2-5 gives the whole variable domain KAGVTQTPRYLIKTRGQQVTLSCSPISGHRSVSWYQQTPGQGLQFLFEYFSETQRNKGNFPGRFSGRQFSNSRSEMNVSTLELGDSALYLCASSWRTSGRTHQETQYFGPGTRLLVL.

The gene calls are TRBV4-3 and TRBJ2-7; D gene unclear. The CDR3 runs to 18 residues. Germline V gives CDR1 LGHNA, CDR2 YSLEER. V was trimmed by 1 base and J by 0 bases, leaving 19 bases between them. The CDR3 sequence: CASSQAMELGQSSYEQYF. The CDR3 DNA sequence: TGCGCCAGCAGCCAAGCAATGGAGTTGGGCCAGAGCTCCTACGAGCAGTACTTC.

The chain carries TRBV7-9 and TRBJ2-2; 7 bases are shared with TRBD2. The trim removed 0 bases at V and 3 bases at J, leaving 7 bases unmatched. The CDR3 sequence is 17 residues long. Germline V gene sequence: CDR1 SEHNR, CDR2 FQNEAQ (reference sequence). In nucleotides, the CDR3 is TGTGCCAGCAGCTTAGCGCAAGCGGGATTGGACACCGGGGAGCTGTTTTTT. It yields the protein CASSLAQAGLDTGELFF.

The rearrangement uses TRBV19 and TRBJ1-1; 9 nucleotides line up with TRBD1. J lost 1 base, V lost 6 bases, and 9 bases had no gene match. Germline values: CDR1 LNHDA, CDR2 SQIVND (reference sequence). This CDR3 has 16 amino acids. The CDR3 spells CASSALQGAGNTEAFF. CDR3 coding DNA: TGTGCCAGTAGCGCCCTACAGGGGGCAGGGAACACTGAAGCTTTCTTT.

V is TRBV2 and J is TRBJ1-2; D unresolved. V was trimmed by 3 bases and J by 7 bases, leaving 18 bases between them. The CDR3 runs to 15 residues. CDR1 is SNHLY and CDR2 is FYNNEI in the germline V gene. The CDR3 sequence: CASSEEGQSRRGYTF. CDR3 coding DNA: TGTGCCAGCAGTGAGGAGGGTCAGTCCCGGCGTGGCTACACCTTC.

V usage is TRBV5-4 and J usage is TRBJ1-4; D is unclear. The CDR3 is 15 amino acids. Germline V gene sequence: CDR1 SGHNT, CDR2 YYREEE (reference sequence). The V end was cut by 3 bases, the J end by 8 bases, with 17 bases between. The CDR3 protein is CASSWGAGRSEKLFF. The CDR3 nucleotides are TGTGCCAGCAGCTGGGGTGCAGGAAGGAGCGAAAAACTGTTTTTT.

V is TRBV29-1 and J is TRBJ2-7; the match to TRBD2 covers 9 bases. CDR1 is SQVTM and CDR2 is ANQGSEA in the germline V gene. V was pared by 5 bases and J by 3 bases, with 5 bases of the junction left unmatched. CDR3 size: 13 residues. CDR3 in DNA: TGCAGCGTTCGACTAGCGGACAGCTACGAGCAGTACTTC. Residues: CSVRLADSYEQYF.

The gene calls are TRBV6-1 and TRBJ2-5, with D uncertain. The V gene lost 6 bases and the J gene lost 1 base, with 15 bases spanning the gap. Germline CDR1 and CDR2: MNHNS and SASEGT. The CDR3 runs to 15 residues. The CDR3 nucleotides are TGTGCCAGCAGCCGACAACCTCAAGGCCAAGAGACCCAGTACTTC. Translating gives CASSRQPQGQETQYF.

The chain recombines TRBV28 with TRBJ2-4; D not certain. The germline V and J ends were trimmed by 1 base and 0 bases, with 13 bases remaining between them. CDR3 size: 17 residues. Germline V lookup: CDR1 MDHEN, CDR2 SYDVKM. In DNA, the CDR3 is TGTGCCAGCAGTTTATTAGGCAGGATACTAGCCAAAAACATTCAGTACTTC. Its protein product is CASSLLGRILAKNIQYF. Variable domain in full (rest from reference TRBV28 and TRBJ2-4): DVKVTQSSRYLVKRTGEKVFLECVQDMDHENMFWYRQDPGLGLRLIYFSYDVKMKEKGDIPEGYSVSREKKERFSLILESASTNQTSMYLCASSLLGRILAKNIQYFGAGTRLSVL.

The chain recombines TRBV7-9 with TRBJ2-2; D may be TRBD2 (5 bases). Trimming took 2 bases from V and 8 from J, leaving 12 bases between them. The germline CDR1 and CDR2 sequences are SEHNR and FQNEAQ (reference sequence). The CDR3 runs to 14 residues. This CDR3 reads CASSLLAQVGELFF. CDR3 nucleotides: TGTGCCAGCAGCTTACTAGCCCAAGTTGGGGAGCTGTTTTTT.

V gene TRBV27 combines with J gene TRBJ1-5; unclear D gene. V lost 0 bases to trimming and J lost 0 bases, with 9 bases between them. From germline, CDR1 is MNHEY and CDR2 SMNVEV (reference sequence). The CDR3 has 16 residues. CDR3 protein: CASSLSGLNSNQPQHF. CDR3 DNA sequence: TGTGCCAGCAGTTTATCAGGCCTGAATAGCAATCAGCCCCAGCATTTT.